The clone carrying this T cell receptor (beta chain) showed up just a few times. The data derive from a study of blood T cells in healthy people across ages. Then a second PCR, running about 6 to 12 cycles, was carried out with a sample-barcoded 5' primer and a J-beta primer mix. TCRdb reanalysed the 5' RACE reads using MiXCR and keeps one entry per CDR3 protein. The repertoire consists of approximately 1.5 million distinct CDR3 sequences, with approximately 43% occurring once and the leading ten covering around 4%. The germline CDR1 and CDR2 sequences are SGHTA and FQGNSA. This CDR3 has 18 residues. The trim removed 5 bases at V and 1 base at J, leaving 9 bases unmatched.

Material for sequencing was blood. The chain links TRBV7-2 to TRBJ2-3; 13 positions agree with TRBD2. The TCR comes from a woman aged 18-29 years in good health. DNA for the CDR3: TGTGCCAGCAGCCCCGGACTAGCGGGGGACCTCGGCACAGATACGCAGTATTTT. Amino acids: CASSPGLAGDLGTDTQYF.